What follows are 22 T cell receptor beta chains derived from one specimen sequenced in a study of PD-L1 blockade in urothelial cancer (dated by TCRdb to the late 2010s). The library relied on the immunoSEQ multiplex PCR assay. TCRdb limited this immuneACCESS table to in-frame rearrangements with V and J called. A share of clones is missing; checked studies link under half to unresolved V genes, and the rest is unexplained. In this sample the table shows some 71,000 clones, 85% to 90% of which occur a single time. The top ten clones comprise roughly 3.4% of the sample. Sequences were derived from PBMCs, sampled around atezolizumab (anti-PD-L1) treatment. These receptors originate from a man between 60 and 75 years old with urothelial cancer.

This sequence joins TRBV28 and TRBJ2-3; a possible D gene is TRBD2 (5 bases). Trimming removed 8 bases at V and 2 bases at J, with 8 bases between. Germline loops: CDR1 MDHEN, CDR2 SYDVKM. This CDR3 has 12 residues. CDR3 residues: CASQRTTDTQYF. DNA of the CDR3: TGTGCCAGCCAGCGGACCACAGATACGCAGTATTTT.

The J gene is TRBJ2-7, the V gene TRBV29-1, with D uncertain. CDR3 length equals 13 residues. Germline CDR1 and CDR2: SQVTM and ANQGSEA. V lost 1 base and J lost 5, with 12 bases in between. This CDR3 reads CSVEASDINEQYF. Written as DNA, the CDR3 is TGCAGCGTTGAAGCCTCCGACATCAACGAGCAGTACTTC.

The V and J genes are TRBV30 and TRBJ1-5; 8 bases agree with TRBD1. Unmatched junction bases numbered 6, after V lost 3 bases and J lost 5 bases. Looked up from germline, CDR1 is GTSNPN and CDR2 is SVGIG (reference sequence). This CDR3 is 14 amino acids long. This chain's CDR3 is CAWRDSGGDQPQHF. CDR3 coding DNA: TGTGCCTGGAGAGATTCAGGGGGCGATCAGCCCCAGCATTTT.

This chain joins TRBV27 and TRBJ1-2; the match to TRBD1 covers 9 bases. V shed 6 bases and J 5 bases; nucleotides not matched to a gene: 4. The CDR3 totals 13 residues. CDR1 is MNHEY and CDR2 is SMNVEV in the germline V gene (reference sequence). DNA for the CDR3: TGTGCCAGCAGCGTGGGACAGGGTTATGGCTACACCTTC. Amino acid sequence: CASSVGQGYGYTF.

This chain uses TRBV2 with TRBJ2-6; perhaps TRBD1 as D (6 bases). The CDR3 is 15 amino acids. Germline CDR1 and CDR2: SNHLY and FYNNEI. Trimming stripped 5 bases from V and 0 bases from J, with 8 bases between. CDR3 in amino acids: CASSQGFSGANVLTF. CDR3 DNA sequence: TGTGCCAGCAGTCAGGGGTTCTCTGGGGCCAACGTCCTGACTTTC.

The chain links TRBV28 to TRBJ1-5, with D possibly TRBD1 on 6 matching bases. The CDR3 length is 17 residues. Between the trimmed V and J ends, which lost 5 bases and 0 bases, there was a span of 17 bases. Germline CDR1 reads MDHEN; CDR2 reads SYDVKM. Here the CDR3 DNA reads TGTGCCAGCAGTCCACAGGGTGGGGGATATAGCAATCAGCCCCAGCATTTT. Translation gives CASSPQGGGYSNQPQHF.

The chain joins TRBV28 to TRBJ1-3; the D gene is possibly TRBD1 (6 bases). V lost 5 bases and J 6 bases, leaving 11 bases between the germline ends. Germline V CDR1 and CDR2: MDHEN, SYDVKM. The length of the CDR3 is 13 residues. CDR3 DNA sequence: TGTGCCAGCAGTACAGGGAGTGCAAACACCATATATTTT. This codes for CASSTGSANTIYF.

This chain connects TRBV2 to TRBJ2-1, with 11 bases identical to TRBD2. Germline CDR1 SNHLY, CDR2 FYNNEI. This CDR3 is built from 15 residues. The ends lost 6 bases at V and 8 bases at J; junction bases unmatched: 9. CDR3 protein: CASRADLAGGYEQFF. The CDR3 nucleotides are TGTGCCAGCAGGGCCGATCTAGCGGGAGGCTATGAGCAGTTCTTC.

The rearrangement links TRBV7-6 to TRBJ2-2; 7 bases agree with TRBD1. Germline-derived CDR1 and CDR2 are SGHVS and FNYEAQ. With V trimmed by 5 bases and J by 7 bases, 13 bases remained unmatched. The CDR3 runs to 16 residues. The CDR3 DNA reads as TGTGCCAGCAGCCGCTTACTCGACAGGGTCAACGGGGAGCTGTTTTTT. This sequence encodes CASSRLLDRVNGELFF.

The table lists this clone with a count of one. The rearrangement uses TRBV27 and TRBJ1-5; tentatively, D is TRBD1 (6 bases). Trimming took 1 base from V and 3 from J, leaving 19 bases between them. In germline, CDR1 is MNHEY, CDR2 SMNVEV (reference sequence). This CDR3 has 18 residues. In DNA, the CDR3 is TGTGCCAGCAGTTTATTAGGGGGGGGGTGGACACCCAATCAGCCCCAGCATTTT. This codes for CASSLLGGGWTPNQPQHF.

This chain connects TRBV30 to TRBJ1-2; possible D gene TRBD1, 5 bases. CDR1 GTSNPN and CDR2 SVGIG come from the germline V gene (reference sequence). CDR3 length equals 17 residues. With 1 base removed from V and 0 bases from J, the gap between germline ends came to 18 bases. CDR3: CAWSGGGSPLSNYGYTF. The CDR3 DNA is TGTGCCTGGAGTGGGGGGGGGTCTCCACTTTCTAACTATGGCTACACCTTC.

Here the CDR3 reads CASSLFAGSGRASEQFF. In nucleotides, the CDR3 is TGTGCCAGCAGCTTGTTCGCCGGTAGCGGGAGGGCGAGTGAGCAGTTCTTC. The chain is built from TRBV5-6 and TRBJ2-1; 11 nucleotides agree with TRBD2. This CDR3 is built from 17 residues. The V segment lost 1 base and the J segment 9 bases; nucleotides outside the gene matches: 12. Germline CDR1 SGHDT, CDR2 YYEEEE.

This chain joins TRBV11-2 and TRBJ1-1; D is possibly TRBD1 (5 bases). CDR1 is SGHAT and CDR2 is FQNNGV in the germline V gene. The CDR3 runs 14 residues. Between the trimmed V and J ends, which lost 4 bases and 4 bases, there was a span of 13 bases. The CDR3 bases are TGTGCCAGCAGCTCCGCCTCGGGGGGCACTGAAGCTTTCTTT. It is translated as CASSSASGGTEAFF.

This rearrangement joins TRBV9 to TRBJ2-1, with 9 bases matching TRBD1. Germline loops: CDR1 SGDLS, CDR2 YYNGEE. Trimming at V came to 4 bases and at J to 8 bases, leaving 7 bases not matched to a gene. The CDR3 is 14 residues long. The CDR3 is CASSRRDRADEQFF. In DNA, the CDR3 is TGTGCCAGCAGCAGACGGGACAGGGCTGATGAGCAGTTCTTC.

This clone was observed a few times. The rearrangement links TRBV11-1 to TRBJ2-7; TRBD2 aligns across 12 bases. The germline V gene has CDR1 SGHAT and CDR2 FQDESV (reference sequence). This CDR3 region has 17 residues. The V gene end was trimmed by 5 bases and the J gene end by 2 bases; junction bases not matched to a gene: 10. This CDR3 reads CASSATTSGGQTYEQYF. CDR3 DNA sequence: TGTGCCAGCAGCGCAACGACTAGCGGGGGCCAAACCTACGAGCAGTACTTC.

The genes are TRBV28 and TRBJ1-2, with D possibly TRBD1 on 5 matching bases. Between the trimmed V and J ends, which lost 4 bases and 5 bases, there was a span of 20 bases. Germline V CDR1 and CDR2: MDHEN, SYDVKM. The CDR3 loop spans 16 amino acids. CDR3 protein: CASSSPIQGSRYGYTF. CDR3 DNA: TGTGCCAGCAGTTCGCCAATCCAGGGCAGCCGATATGGCTACACCTTC.

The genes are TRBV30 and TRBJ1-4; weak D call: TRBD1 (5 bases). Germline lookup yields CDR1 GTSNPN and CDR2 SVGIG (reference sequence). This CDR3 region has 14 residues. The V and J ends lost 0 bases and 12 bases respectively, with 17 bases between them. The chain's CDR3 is CAWSVMSGAGELFF. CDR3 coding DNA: TGTGCCTGGAGTGTAATGTCCGGGGCGGGAGAACTGTTTTTT. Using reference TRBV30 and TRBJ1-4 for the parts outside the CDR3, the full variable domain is SQTIHQWPATLVQPVGSPLSLECTVEGTSNPNLYWYRQAAGRGLQLLFYSVGIGQISSEVPQNLSASRPQDRQFILSSKKLLLSDSGFYLCAWSVMSGAGELFFGSGTQLSVL.

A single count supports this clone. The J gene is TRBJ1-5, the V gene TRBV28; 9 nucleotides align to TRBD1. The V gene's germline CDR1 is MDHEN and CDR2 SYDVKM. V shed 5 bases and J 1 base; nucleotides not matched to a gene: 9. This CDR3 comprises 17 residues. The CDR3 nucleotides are TGTGCCAGCAGTCCGGGACAGGGCCGAGGGAGCAATCAGCCCCAGCATTTT. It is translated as CASSPGQGRGSNQPQHF.

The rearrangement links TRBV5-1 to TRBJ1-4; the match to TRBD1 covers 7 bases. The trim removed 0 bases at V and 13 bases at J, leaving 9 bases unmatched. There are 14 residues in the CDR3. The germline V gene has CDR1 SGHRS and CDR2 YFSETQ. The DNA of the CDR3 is TGCGCCAGCAGCTTGGAGCGGGAGACAGGGTTACTGTTTTTT. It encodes CASSLERETGLLFF. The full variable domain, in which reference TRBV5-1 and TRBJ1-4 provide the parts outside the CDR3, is KAGVTQTPRYLIKTRGQQVTLSCSPISGHRSVSWYQQTPGQGLQFLFEYFSETQRNKGNFPGRFSGRQFSNSRSEMNVSTLELGDSALYLCASSLERETGLLFFGSGTQLSVL.

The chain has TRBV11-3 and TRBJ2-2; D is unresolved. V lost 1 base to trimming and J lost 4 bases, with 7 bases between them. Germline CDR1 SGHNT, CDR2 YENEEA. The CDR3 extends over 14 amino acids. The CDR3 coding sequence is TGTGCCAGCAGCTTAGCCAGAAGCACCGGGGAGCTGTTTTTT. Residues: CASSLARSTGELFF.

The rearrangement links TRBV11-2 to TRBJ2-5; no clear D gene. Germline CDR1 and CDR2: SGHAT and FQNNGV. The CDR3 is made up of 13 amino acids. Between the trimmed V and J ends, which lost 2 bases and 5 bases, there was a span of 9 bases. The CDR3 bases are TGTGCCAGCAGCTTAACGGGTGTGGAGACCCAGTACTTC. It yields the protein CASSLTGVETQYF.

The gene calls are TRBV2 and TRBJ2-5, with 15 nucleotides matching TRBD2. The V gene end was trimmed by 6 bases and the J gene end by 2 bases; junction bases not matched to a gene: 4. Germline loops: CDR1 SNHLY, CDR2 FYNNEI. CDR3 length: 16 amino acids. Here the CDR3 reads CASSLGTSGRQETQYF. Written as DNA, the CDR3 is TGTGCCAGCAGCCTCGGGACTAGCGGGAGGCAAGAGACCCAGTACTTC.